The 19 T cell receptor beta chains presented below share a single source sample, sequenced in a study of T cell clonality in common variable immunodeficiency. TCRdb keeps only in-frame clones here, not all; method: immunoSEQ multiplex PCR. The sample holds 40,000 to 50,000 clones, and no clone turns up only once. The sequencing input was peripheral blood mononuclear cells. The receptor source for this set is a person between 18 and 75 years old in good health.

This clone showed up many times. The read stops 3 residues short of the end of the CDR3; the missing end is completed from the germline J gene. V gene TRBV12-5 combines with J gene TRBJ1-1; D might be TRBD1 (5 bases). V lost 8 bases and J lost 4, with 14 bases in between. The CDR3 consists of 13 residues. Germline CDR1 reads LGHNT; CDR2 reads FRNRAP. The part of the CDR3 DNA that was read is TGTGCTAGTTCGGCGCGAAGGGGCACTGAA. Translating gives CASSARRGTE. In full, the CDR3 reads CASSARRGTEAFF.

This clone has at least ten counts. The observed sequence ends 3 residues before the CDR3 terminus, with the missing tail filled in from the germline J gene. J is TRBJ2-7 and V is TRBV7-6, with D possibly being TRBD2 (6 bases). Germline CDR1 SGHVS, CDR2 FNYEAQ. The V gene lost 5 bases and the J gene lost 4 bases, with 15 bases spanning the gap. The CDR3 has 14 amino acids. The part of the CDR3 DNA that was read is TGTGCCAGCAGCAGTATGACGGGGGTGTACGAG. Amino acid sequence: CASSSMTGVYE. The full-length CDR3 reads as CASSSMTGVYEQYF.

This clone was picked up many times. Sequencing ends 3 residues short of the CDR3 end; the germline J gene provides the rest. The V and J genes are TRBV5-6 and TRBJ2-3, with TRBD1 matching 9 bases. The V gene's germline CDR1 is SGHDT and CDR2 YYEEEE. V was pared by 4 bases and J by 3 bases, with 3 bases of the junction left unmatched. The CDR3 covers 14 residues. Here the CDR3 reads CASSPTGGTDTQYF. The CDR3 bases that were read are TGTGCCAGCAGCCCGACAGGGGGAACAGATACG. The full variable domain, rest sourced from reference TRBV5-6 and TRBJ2-3, is DAGVTQSPTHLIKTRGQQVTLRCSPKSGHDTVSWYQQALGQGPQFIFQYYEEEERQRGNFPDRFSGHQFPNYSSELNVNALLLGDSALYLCASSPTGGTDTQYFGPGTRLTVL.

In its sample, this clone was seen a few times. The DNA ends 3 residues before the CDR3 does, and the rest of the CDR3 is filled in from the germline J gene. The chain links TRBV7-8 to TRBJ1-3; D ambiguous. From germline, CDR1 is SGHVS and CDR2 FQNEAQ. Trimming stripped 5 bases from V and 0 bases from J, with 11 bases between. The CDR3 runs to 15 residues. The sequenced CDR3 bases are TGTGCCAGCAGCCCGGGTTACAACTCTGGAAACACC. Its translation is CASSPGYNSGNT. The full CDR3 reads CASSPGYNSGNTIYF.

This clone has a count of ten or more. The read halts 3 residues ahead of the CDR3 end, with the missing end drawn from the germline J gene. V and J are TRBV12-5 and TRBJ1-6; no firm D call. This CDR3 comprises 15 residues. The germline V gene encodes CDR1 LGHNT and CDR2 FRNRAP. The germline V and J ends were trimmed by 7 bases and 6 bases, with 16 bases remaining between them. Incomplete CDR3 DNA: TGTGCTAGTGACTCCAATGAAATCGGTAATTCACCC. This codes for CASDSNEIGNSP. The complete CDR3 protein is CASDSNEIGNSPLHF.

This clone was seen repeatedly, ten times or more. The sequenced part of the CDR3 DNA is TGCGCCAGCAGCCAGGACAGACGCTCTGGGGCCAACGTC. Translating it yields CASSQDRRSGANV. In full, the CDR3 reads CASSQDRRSGANVLTF. The chain has TRBV5-1 and TRBJ2-6; D possibly corresponds to TRBD1 (6 bases). The read finishes 3 residues shy of the CDR3 end, and the germline J gene is used to complete it. The germline V gene encodes CDR1 SGHRS and CDR2 YFSETQ. This CDR3 is built from 16 residues. V was cut by 4 bases and J by 0 bases, with 11 bases left in between. Full variable domain (rest looked up from reference TRBV5-1 and TRBJ2-6): KAGVTQTPRYLIKTRGQQVTLSCSPISGHRSVSWYQQTPGQGLQFLFEYFSETQRNKGNFPGRFSGRQFSNSRSEMNVSTLELGDSALYLCASSQDRRSGANVLTFGAGSRLTVL.

This clone was detected many times. The read falls 3 residues short of the CDR3 end, and the missing part is taken from the germline J gene. V usage is TRBV28 and J usage is TRBJ1-1, with a tentative D call TRBD1 (6 bases). Trimming shortened V by 3 bases and J by 5 bases, and 13 bases separated the two germline ends. Germline CDR1 is MDHEN and CDR2 is SYDVKM. CDR3 size: 14 residues. The CDR3 is CASSLVGGGTEAFF. Partial CDR3 DNA: TGTGCCAGCAGTTTGGTTGGAGGGGGAACTGAA.

This clone was seen repeatedly, ten times or more. Read coverage stops 3 residues before the CDR3 terminus; the germline J gene supplies the remainder. The rearrangement links TRBV14 to TRBJ2-1, with D hard to call. The V and J ends lost 4 bases and 4 bases respectively, with 8 bases between them. This CDR3 spans 13 amino acids. Germline V gene sequence: CDR1 SGHDN, CDR2 FVKESK. CDR3 protein: CASSLSSYNEQFF. The sequenced CDR3 bases are TGTGCCAGCAGCCTTTCTAGTTACAATGAG. Based on the CDR3 plus reference TRBV14 and TRBJ2-1, the full variable domain is EAGVTQFPSHSVIEKGQTVTLRCDPISGHDNLYWYRRVMGKEIKFLLHFVKESKQDESGMPNNRFLAERTGGTYSTLKVQPAELEDSGVYFCASSLSSYNEQFFGPGTRLTVL.

This clone was seen ten or more times. The CDR3 is cut off 3 residues early in the read; its end comes from the germline J gene. The chain recombines TRBV19 with TRBJ1-1; no firm D call. The CDR3 is 13 residues long. Germline CDR1 reads LNHDA; CDR2 reads SQIVND (reference sequence). Trimming left V 3 bases short and J 0 bases short, with 5 bases between. This chain's CDR3 is CASSITVNTEAFF. The sequenced part of the CDR3 DNA is TGTGCCAGTAGTATTACGGTGAACACTGAA.

This clone showed up many times. Sequencing ends 3 residues short of the CDR3 end; the germline J gene provides the rest. This sequence joins TRBV5-6 and TRBJ1-5, with D tentatively TRBD1 (6 bases). Germline assignment: CDR1 SGHDT and CDR2 YYEEEE. The CDR3 totals 15 residues. V lost 1 base and J lost 3, with 11 bases in between. Partial CDR3 DNA: TGTGCCAGCAGCTTGTATGGACAGACCAATCAGCCC. Its translation: CASSLYGQTNQP. In full, the CDR3 reads CASSLYGQTNQPQHF.

This clone was picked up many times. The read is 3 residues too short to cover the CDR3 end, so that end is filled in from the germline J gene. The gene calls are TRBV5-4 and TRBJ2-3; D gene unclear. This CDR3 contains 15 residues. The germline V gene encodes CDR1 SGHNT and CDR2 YYREEE (reference sequence). Between the trimmed V and J ends, which lost 0 bases and 6 bases, there was a span of 14 bases. CDR3 sequence reads: CASSLVDSPQDTQYF. Incomplete CDR3 DNA: TGTGCCAGCAGCTTGGTTGACTCTCCCCAGGATACG. The full variable domain, rest sourced from reference TRBV5-4 and TRBJ2-3, is ETGVTQSPTHLIKTRGQQVTLRCSSQSGHNTVSWYQQALGQGPQFIFQYYREEENGRGNFPPRFSGLQFPNYSSELNVNALELDDSALYLCASSLVDSPQDTQYFGPGTRLTVL.

This clone was seen ten or more times. The read finishes 3 residues shy of the CDR3 end, and the germline J gene is used to complete it. The chain employs TRBV7-3 and TRBJ1-1, with a weak D call TRBD1 (5 bases). The CDR3 has 15 residues. The V end lost 4 bases, the J end lost 2 bases, and 14 bases lay between the germline ends. Germline loops: CDR1 SGHTA, CDR2 FQGTGA. The CDR3 region is CASSSLGQGNTEAFF. The part of the CDR3 DNA that was read is TGTGCCAGCAGCTCCCTTGGGCAGGGCAACACTGAA.

There are many counts of this clone. The read gets to within 3 residues of the CDR3 end, and the germline J gene fills in the rest. V usage is TRBV7-6 and J usage is TRBJ2-1; 16 positions match TRBD2. J gave up 9 bases and V 4 bases, and 6 bases lay outside the gene matches. This CDR3 has 16 amino acids. Germline V CDR1 and CDR2: SGHVS, FNYEAQ. CDR3 bases read: TGTGCCAGCAGCTGGGGACTAGCGGGGGGGTATGGTGAG. It yields the protein CASSWGLAGGYGE. The full-length CDR3 reads as CASSWGLAGGYGEQFF.

This clone was picked up many times. The sequenced fragment ends 3 residues before the CDR3 boundary, so the rest is inferred from the germline J gene. The V and J genes are TRBV5-6 and TRBJ2-3; no firm D call. Germline V gene data show CDR1 as SGHDT and CDR2 as YYEEEE. CDR3 length: 13 residues. The V end was cut by 1 base, the J end by 5 bases, with 8 bases between. The covered CDR3 bases are TGTGCCAGCAGCTTGCGAACGGGAGATACG. Its protein product is CASSLRTGDT. From start to end, the CDR3 is CASSLRTGDTQYF.

This clone has at least ten counts. Read coverage stops 3 residues before the CDR3 terminus; the germline J gene supplies the remainder. The rearrangement uses TRBV15 and TRBJ1-1; D ambiguous. The CDR3 has 13 residues. Germline CDR1 is LNHNV and CDR2 is YYDKDF (reference sequence). CDR3 DNA, as far as it was read: TGTGCCACCAGCAGAGATCGCTCCTACGAA. Its protein is CATSRDRSYE. The complete CDR3 sequence is CATSRDRSYEAFF.

In its sample, this clone was seen many times. The sequenced fragment ends 3 residues before the CDR3 boundary, so the rest is inferred from the germline J gene. The rearrangement joins TRBV5-1 to TRBJ2-1; 11 nucleotides align to TRBD2. This CDR3 has 17 amino acids. The V gene's germline CDR1 is SGHRS and CDR2 YFSETQ. V lost 0 bases to trimming and J lost 7 bases; unmatched junction nucleotides: 9. CDR3 protein: CASSLVALAGGNNEQFF. The sequenced CDR3 bases are TGCGCCAGCAGCTTGGTCGCCCTAGCGGGGGGTAATAATGAG. Full variable domain (outside the CDR3, taken from reference TRBV5-1 and TRBJ2-1): KAGVTQTPRYLIKTRGQQVTLSCSPISGHRSVSWYQQTPGQGLQFLFEYFSETQRNKGNFPGRFSGRQFSNSRSEMNVSTLELGDSALYLCASSLVALAGGNNEQFFGPGTRLTVL.

Many counts were recorded for this clone. The read is 3 residues too short to cover the CDR3 end, so that end is filled in from the germline J gene. The chain is built from TRBV19 and TRBJ1-6, with D uncertain. With 2 bases removed from V and 7 bases from J, the gap between germline ends came to 9 bases. The CDR3 spans 14 residues. The germline gives CDR1 LNHDA, CDR2 SQIVND (reference sequence). The CDR3 spells CASSIMSLNSPLHF. The sequenced CDR3 bases are TGTGCCAGTAGTATAATGTCGTTAAATTCACCC. The full variable domain, its missing parts supplied by reference TRBV19 and TRBJ1-6, is DGGITQSPKYLFRKEGQNVTLSCEQNLNHDAMYWYRQDPGQGLRLIYYSQIVNDFQKGDIAEGYSVSREKKESFPLTVTSAQKNPTAFYLCASSIMSLNSPLHFGNGTRLTVT.

This clone was counted at least ten times. The sequenced fragment ends 3 residues before the CDR3 boundary, so the rest is inferred from the germline J gene. The chain carries TRBV5-1 and TRBJ2-1; 13 bases align to TRBD2. The germline V gene has CDR1 SGHRS and CDR2 YFSETQ. The V and J ends lost 7 bases and 4 bases, in that order; junction bases with no gene match: 5. This CDR3 is 15 amino acids long. The CDR3 loop reads CASGATSGGYNEQFF. CDR3 DNA, as far as it was read: TGCGCCAGCGGGGCGACTAGCGGGGGGTACAATGAG.

This clone was counted at least ten times. The read ends 3 residues early relative to the CDR3; the germline J gene fills the gap. The chain links TRBV29-1 to TRBJ2-5, with TRBD2 identical over 8 bases. CDR3 length equals 13 residues. Trimming took 8 bases from V and 7 from J; bases not matched to a gene: 12. Germline lookup yields CDR1 SQVTM and CDR2 ANQGSEA. The sequenced CDR3 bases are TGCAGCTCTTATACGGGACTAGGAGGGACC. Its protein is CSSYTGLGGT. The whole CDR3 is CSSYTGLGGTQYF.